This record concerns one TCR beta chain sequence. The antigen remains unidentified. This CDR3 region has 14 residues. Trimming removed 9 bases at V and 5 bases at J, with 20 bases between. Germline V CDR1 and CDR2: SGHNT, YYREEE (reference sequence). The data were obtained in a study of cytomegalovirus exposure and HLA in healthy donors. Study-wide results and caveats: Per a later analysis, HLA-associated TCR beta chains showed more clonal expansion than other, equally common TCR beta chains. HLA restriction was apparent for most CMV-associated TCR beta chains in a later analysis. Both high specificity and high sensitivity reportedly marked the classifier's diagnosis of cytomegalovirus status.

PCR primers comprised 60 Vbeta and 13 Jbeta primers. Only in-frame clones appear in the TCRdb table, and some are missing; sequencing was by immunoSEQ multiplex PCR. The table shows 130,000 or so clones, with 61% occurring only once. What was sequenced was PBMCs. The clonotype was recovered from a male donor in good health and CMV-seronegative. The V gene is TRBV5-4, the J gene TRBJ2-5, with D possibly matching TRBD2 (5 bases). The CDR3 protein is CATGEGLRSETQYF. CDR3 DNA sequence: TGTGCCACGGGCGAGGGCCTTCGGTCCGAGACCCAGTACTTC. Drawing the rest from reference TRBV5-4 and TRBJ2-5, the complete variable domain is ETGVTQSPTHLIKTRGQQVTLRCSSQSGHNTVSWYQQALGQGPQFIFQYYREEENGRGNFPPRFSGLQFPNYSSELNVNALELDDSALYLCATGEGLRSETQYFGPGTRLLVL.